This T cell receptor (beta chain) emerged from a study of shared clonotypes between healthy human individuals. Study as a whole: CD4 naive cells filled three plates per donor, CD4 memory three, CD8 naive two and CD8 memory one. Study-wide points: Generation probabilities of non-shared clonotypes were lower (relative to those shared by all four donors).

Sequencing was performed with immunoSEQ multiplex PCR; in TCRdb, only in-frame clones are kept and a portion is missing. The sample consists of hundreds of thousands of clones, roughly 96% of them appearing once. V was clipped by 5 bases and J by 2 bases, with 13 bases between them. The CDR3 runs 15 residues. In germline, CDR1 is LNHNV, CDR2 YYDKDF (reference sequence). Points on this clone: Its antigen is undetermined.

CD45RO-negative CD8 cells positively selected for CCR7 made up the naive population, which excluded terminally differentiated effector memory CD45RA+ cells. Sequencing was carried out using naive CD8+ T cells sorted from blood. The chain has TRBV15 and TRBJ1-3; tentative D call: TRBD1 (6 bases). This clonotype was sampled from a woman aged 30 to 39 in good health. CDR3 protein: CATSGRTGTGNTIYF. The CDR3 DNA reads TGTGCCACCAGCGGAAGAACAGGGACTGGAAACACCATATATTTT.